Sequencing of this T cell receptor (beta chain) was carried out in a study of OX40 agonist ivuxolimab in advanced cancers. Germline V gene data show CDR1 as SGHDN and CDR2 as FVKESK. V lost 3 bases, J lost 2 bases, and 8 bases stayed unmatched. The CDR3 is 16 residues long. Study outcomes and limitations: Dose levels from 0.1 to 3.0 mg/kg saw CD4+ and CD8+ blood T cells expand clonally by week 6.

On this clone itself: What it recognizes is unknown.

Produced via immunoSEQ multiplex PCR; TCRdb's table is partial and in-frame only. Altogether 25,000 to 35,000 clones are present, more than 85% being singletons, with the ten largest covering roughly 15%. V usage is TRBV14 and J usage is TRBJ2-7; 9 nucleotides align to TRBD2. The input for sequencing was CD4+ or CD8+ T cells sorted from blood, taken in a trial of the OX40 agonist ivuxolimab. The sequence was collected from an adult with an advanced solid tumor such as melanoma, head and neck, liver or kidney cancer. The CDR3 is CASSQDASGMAYEQYF. The DNA for the CDR3 is TGTGCCAGCAGCCAGGATGCTAGCGGGATGGCCTACGAGCAGTACTTC.